These 13 T cell receptor beta chains were all obtained from the same sample, sequenced in a study of breast tumors, draining lymph nodes, adjacent tissues. TCRdb used MiXCR to reprocess the multiplex PCR reads, holding one entry per CDR3 protein. This table has some 83,000 distinct CDR3 sequences, roughly a fifth appearing once. Breast cancer patients provided tissue from their axillary draining lymph nodes. The sequencing sample was made of axillary lymph node tissue. The source of these receptors is a female donor with breast cancer. Some clones in this sample may be carry-over from other donors' samples.

In this sample, this clonotype turned up many times. V is TRBV3-1 and J is TRBJ1-6, with D possibly TRBD1 on 5 matching bases. Trimming cost V 4 bases and J 13 bases, with 17 bases left between them. Looked up from germline, CDR1 is LGHDT and CDR2 is YNNKEL (reference sequence). The CDR3 runs to 14 residues. Here the CDR3 reads CASSPETGRPPLHF. As DNA, the CDR3 is TGTGCCAGCAGCCCGGAGACGGGACGCCCGCCCCTCCACTTT.

This chain's CDR3 is CASSHSWTPNTEAFF. Here the CDR3 DNA reads TGTGCCAGCAGCCACTCCTGGACACCGAACACTGAAGCTTTCTTT. J is TRBJ1-1 and V is TRBV5-8; tentative D call: TRBD1 (5 bases). This CDR3 has 15 amino acids. Germline lookup yields CDR1 SGHTS and CDR2 YDEGEE. The V end lost 4 bases, the J end lost 1 base, and 14 bases lay between the germline ends.

There are many counts of this clonotype. V is TRBV24-1 and J is TRBJ2-1, with TRBD2 matching 10 bases. Germline CDR1 reads KGHDR; CDR2 reads SFDVKD. This CDR3 has 17 residues. J was trimmed by 0 bases and V by 0 bases; bases with no gene match: 1. In nucleotides, the CDR3 is TGTGCCACCAGTGATTTGCCTAGCGGGAGCTCCTACAATGAGCAGTTCTTC. It specifies CATSDLPSGSSYNEQFF.

This clonotype has ten or more counts. The chain is built from TRBV7-2 and TRBJ2-3, with 11 bases that match TRBD2. V dropped 7 bases and J dropped 6; count of bases not matched to a gene: 6. From germline, CDR1 is SGHTA and CDR2 FQGNSA. The CDR3 consists of 14 residues. The CDR3 coding sequence is TGTGCCAGCACAGTAGCGGGAGGGGTGGATACGCAGTATTTT. This sequence encodes CASTVAGGVDTQYF.

Comments on this clonotype: One base away lies a much larger clone, so this may be a sequencing read error. V gene TRBV27 combines with J gene TRBJ2-5; D unresolved. This CDR3 is 15 amino acids long. Germline CDR1 MNHEY, CDR2 SMNVEV (reference sequence). V was trimmed by 5 bases and J by 5 bases, leaving 18 bases between them. The CDR3: CASSPGFPSVETQYF. The CDR3 DNA is TGTGCCAGCAGTCCCGGATTTCCTTCGGTTGAGACCCAGTACTTC.

This clonotype was seen at least ten times. This rearrangement joins TRBV6-1 to TRBJ2-7, with 9 positions matching TRBD2. The CDR3 runs to 14 residues. J was trimmed by 6 bases and V by 6 bases; bases with no gene match: 9. Germline V gene lookup returns CDR1 MNHNS and CDR2 SASEGT. In nucleotides, the CDR3 is TGTGCCAGCAGAAGACTAGCGGTAGATATCGAGCAGTACTTC. This sequence encodes CASRRLAVDIEQYF.

In its sample, this clonotype was seen many times. The J gene is TRBJ1-2, the V gene TRBV2, with 7 bases lining up with TRBD1. The CDR3 length is 13 residues. Trimming at V came to 4 bases and at J to 4 bases, leaving 3 bases not matched to a gene. The germline V gene has CDR1 SNHLY and CDR2 FYNNEI. DNA of the CDR3: TGTGCCAGCAGTGGACAGGGTTCCTATGGCTACACCTTC. This codes for CASSGQGSYGYTF.

This clonotype was found many times. The chain couples TRBV10-3 to TRBJ1-6; 8 bases match TRBD1. This CDR3 has 13 amino acids. Germline loops: CDR1 ENHRY, CDR2 SYGVKD. V trimming: 11 bases; J trimming: 6 bases; junction bases outside the gene matches: 6. CDR3 amino acids: CAARDRINSPLHF. In DNA form, the CDR3 reads TGTGCCGCCCGGGACAGGATTAATTCACCCCTCCACTTT.

This clonotype turned up a few times. The V and J genes are TRBV7-2 and TRBJ2-3; maybe TRBD2 (6 bases). Per germline, CDR1 SGHTA and CDR2 FQGNSA. The V and J ends lost 4 bases and 4 bases respectively, with 15 bases between them. CDR3 length equals 15 residues. This CDR3 reads CASSSGGTFADTQYF. The DNA for the CDR3 is TGTGCCAGCAGCTCTGGCGGGACCTTCGCAGATACGCAGTATTTT.

This clonotype was recorded at least ten times. The chain couples TRBV7-3 to TRBJ2-1, with 9 bases matching TRBD2. CDR1 is SGHTA and CDR2 is FQGTGA in the germline V gene. The CDR3 contains 15 residues. Trimming took 5 bases from V and 7 from J; bases not matched to a gene: 9. The CDR3: CASSRAGGIENEQFF. DNA of the CDR3: TGTGCCAGCAGCCGAGCGGGAGGAATAGAGAATGAGCAGTTCTTC.

This clonotype occurred many times. J is TRBJ2-1 and V is TRBV4-3, with D unresolved. CDR1 is LGHNA and CDR2 is YSLEER in the germline V gene. Trimming shortened V by 0 bases and J by 6 bases, and 12 bases separated the two germline ends. This CDR3 region has 15 residues. DNA for the CDR3: TGCGCCAGCAGCCAAGATCCGATGACCGTCAATGAGCAGTTCTTC. Translation gives CASSQDPMTVNEQFF.

This clonotype was counted at least ten times. The V call is TRBV4-3, the J call TRBJ2-3; possible D gene TRBD2, 5 bases. The CDR3 contains 16 residues. V was shortened by 4 bases and J by 6 bases, with 20 bases between the two germline ends. Germline V lookup: CDR1 LGHNA, CDR2 YSLEER. The CDR3 DNA is TGCGCCAGCAGCCGACAAGCGGAGACCAAAATCGATACGCAGTATTTT. This codes for CASSRQAETKIDTQYF.

This clonotype was recorded at least ten times. This rearrangement joins TRBV7-2 to TRBJ2-7; D gene uncertain. CDR1 is SGHTA and CDR2 is FQGNSA in the germline V gene. This CDR3 is 15 amino acids long. V dropped 1 base and J dropped 3 bases, with 13 bases sitting between them. The CDR3 bases are TGTGCCAGCAGCTTAGAATGGGCAGAACGCTACGAGCAGTACTTC. Its protein is CASSLEWAERYEQYF.